The 3 T cell receptor beta chains below come from one sample, sequenced in a study of Graves' ophthalmopathy and Graves' hyperthyroidism. Amplification targeted the TCR beta CDR3 regions, with RNA transcripts as the source material. Amplification began with first-round RT-PCR using HTBI primers, then second-round multiplex PCR was performed. TCRdb processed the multiplex PCR reads anew with MiXCR; each CDR3 protein has one entry. Among about 600,000 distinct CDR3 sequences listed, under 45% were seen once. Sequencing was performed on peripheral blood or thyroid tissue (not recorded which). These receptor sequences come from an adult man with Graves' hyperthyroidism.

This clonotype was seen only a few times. The J gene is TRBJ2-7, the V gene TRBV6-6; 10 nucleotides align to TRBD2. V gave up 5 bases and J gave up 6 bases; unmatched junction bases: 7. Germline V lookup: CDR1 MNHNY, CDR2 SVGAGI (reference sequence). The length of the CDR3 is 14 residues. Here the CDR3 reads CASSTPGTSVEQYF. The CDR3 DNA sequence: TGTGCCAGCAGTACTCCCGGGACTAGCGTCGAGCAGTACTTC.

This clonotype came up many times. The rearrangement links TRBV6-5 to TRBJ2-2, with 8 bases fitting TRBD1. Germline V CDR1 and CDR2: MNHEY, SVGAGI. The J segment lost 3 bases and the V segment lost 6 bases, leaving 6 bases of the junction unmatched. The CDR3 has 15 amino acids. The CDR3 coding sequence is TGTGCCAGCAGACTGACAGGGGCGTACACCGGGGAGCTGTTTTTT. It translates to CASRLTGAYTGELFF.

A word on this clonotype: This may be a read error, as it is one base from a much larger clone. The rearrangement joins TRBV5-1 to TRBJ2-2; 11 bases are a match to TRBD2. Germline V CDR1 and CDR2: SGHRS, YFSETQ. The V gene end was trimmed by 3 bases and the J gene end by 7 bases; junction bases not matched to a gene: 17. The CDR3 has 19 amino acids. The CDR3 DNA sequence: TGCGCCAGCAGCTCGGAGGGGCTAGCGGGGGGCCTGCGCCACGGGGAGCTGTTTTTT. It is translated as CASSSEGLAGGLRHGELFF.